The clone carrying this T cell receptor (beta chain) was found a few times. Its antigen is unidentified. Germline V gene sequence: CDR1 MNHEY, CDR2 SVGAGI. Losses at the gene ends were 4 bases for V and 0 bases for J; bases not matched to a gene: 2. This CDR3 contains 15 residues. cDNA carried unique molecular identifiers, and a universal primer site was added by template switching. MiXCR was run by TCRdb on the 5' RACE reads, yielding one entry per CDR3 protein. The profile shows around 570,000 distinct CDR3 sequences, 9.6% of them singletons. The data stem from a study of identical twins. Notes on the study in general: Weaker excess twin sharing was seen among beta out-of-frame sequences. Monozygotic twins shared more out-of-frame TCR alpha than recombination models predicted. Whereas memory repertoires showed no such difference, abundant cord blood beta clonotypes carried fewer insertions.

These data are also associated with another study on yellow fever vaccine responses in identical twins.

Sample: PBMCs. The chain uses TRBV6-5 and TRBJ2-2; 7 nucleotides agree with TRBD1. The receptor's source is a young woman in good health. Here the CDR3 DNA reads TGTGCCAGCAGTTGGGACAGACCGAACACCGGGGAGCTGTTTTTT. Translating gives CASSWDRPNTGELFF.